These 5 T cell receptor beta chains came from one sample sequenced in a study of T cell responses to AZD1222 COVID-19 vaccine. The table came from immunoSEQ multiplex PCR; TCRdb's copy has only in-frame clones and leaves some out. The sample lists about 190,000 clones; almost 95% were seen once. The input for sequencing was peripheral blood, taken on day 0 of AZD1222 vaccination. The source is an adult in good health.

CDR3 nucleotides: TGCACCAGCAGCCAAGACTCCTGCTGCTACGAGCAGTACTTC. Translation: CTSSQDSCCYEQYF. V and J are TRBV1 and TRBJ2-7. TRBV1 is reported as a pseudogene. This CDR3 spans 14 amino acids.

The chain employs TRBV4-3 and TRBJ2-7; tentatively, D is TRBD2 (5 bases). V was clipped by 1 base and J by 2 bases, with 12 bases between them. The CDR3 loop spans 15 amino acids. Germline CDR1 reads LGHNA; CDR2 reads YSLEER. In nucleotides, the CDR3 is TGCGCCAGCAGCCAAGGGGCAGTCGGGACCTACGAGCAGTACTTC. Its translation is CASSQGAVGTYEQYF.

The CDR3 protein is CASSGTGEEQYF. CDR3 sequence (DNA): TGTGCCAGCAGCGGGACAGGGGAAGAGCAGTACTTC. This chain joins TRBV9 and TRBJ2-7, with 9 bases lining up with TRBD1. V lost 3 bases to trimming and J lost 7 bases; unmatched junction nucleotides: 2. The CDR3 has 12 residues. Germline CDR1 SGDLS, CDR2 YYNGEE.

This chain links TRBV18 with TRBJ1-3, with 7 bases fitting TRBD1. This CDR3 spans 15 amino acids. The germline gives CDR1 KGHSH, CDR2 LQKENI. The V and J ends lost 3 bases and 2 bases, in that order; junction bases with no gene match: 4. Here the CDR3 reads CASSPTGSAGNTIYF. The CDR3 DNA follows: TGTGCCAGCTCACCGACAGGGTCCGCTGGAAACACCATATATTTT.

The rearrangement uses TRBV5-1 and TRBJ2-5, with a possible D match to TRBD2 (5 bases). The CDR3 sequence is 13 residues long. Trimming pared 5 bases from V and 2 bases from J, leaving 10 bases between. CDR1 is SGHRS, CDR2 YFSETQ, per germline. As DNA, the CDR3 is TGCGCCAGCAGTGTCGGGGATCAAGAGACCCAGTACTTC. Its translation is CASSVGDQETQYF.